This T cell receptor (beta chain) comes out of a study of blood T cell repertoires in COVID-19. Study-level information: Samples representing acute and convalescent COVID-19 were sourced from the United States, Italy and Spain. The cDNA or gDNA used as material had been derived from T cells, B-cell-depleted T cells, or PBMCs.

Method: immunoSEQ multiplex PCR; TCRdb's copy keeps in-frame clones and lacks some. The sample lists about 44,000 clones; around 90% were seen once. The CDR3 contains 15 residues. Germline assignment: CDR1 SGHNT and CDR2 YYREEE (reference sequence). The V and J ends lost 3 bases and 2 bases respectively, with 11 bases between them. The chain carries TRBV5-4 and TRBJ2-2, with D unclear. Sequenced sample: peripheral blood. The sequence was obtained from a woman aged 80 or over in a cohort sampled during active or convalescent COVID-19. The CDR3 DNA sequence: TGTGCCAGCAGCTACAACGGGTTCAACACCGGGGAGCTGTTTTTT. The encoded protein is CASSYNGFNTGELFF.